The sequence of this TCR beta chain was determined in a study of cytomegalovirus exposure and HLA in healthy donors. Whole-study context: A data release that came early held tens of millions of unique TCRs from HLA-typed donors. Study observations and caveats: In terms of immune exposure information, only CMV serostatus was available. Because they were indistinguishable, some V segments, including TRBV6-2 and TRBV6-3, were excluded. Most sequenced TCRs were rare (though some public TCRs occurred in many donors).

The germline V gene has CDR1 MNHNY and CDR2 SVGAGI (reference sequence). V lost 5 bases and J lost 1, with 8 bases in between. The CDR3 has 13 amino acids. Primers for the PCR totalled 60 Vbeta and 13 Jbeta. Profiled with immunoSEQ multiplex PCR; TCRdb holds only in-frame clones, not every one. The sample records tens of thousands of clones, approximately 70% being singletons. A note on this clone: Its antigen is as yet unknown.

The source of this sequence is a man aged 55 to 70 in good health and CMV-seropositive. Sequencing was done on a sample of PBMCs. The chain combines TRBV6-6 with TRBJ1-1, with D maybe TRBD1 (5 bases). CDR3 sequence reads: CASSLQGNTEAFF. CDR3 nucleotide sequence: TGTGCCAGCAGTCTGCAGGGGAACACTGAAGCTTTCTTT.